This TCR beta chain was recovered during a study of blood T cell repertoires in COVID-19. Details on this clone: Other DNA sequences in this sample translate to the same CDR3.

All enrollees were roughly 18 to 90 years old and from roughly 22 US areas. Cohorts were determined from participant-reported clinical history. CDR1 and CDR2 from the germline V gene are SGHRS and YFSETQ. With 0 bases clipped from V and 2 bases from J, the junction kept 4 bases outside the gene matches. The CDR3 totals 16 residues. Some clones are missing from TCRdb's copy, which holds only in-frame ones; the method was immunoSEQ multiplex PCR. The table includes roughly 150,000 clones, approximately 79% detected once. The chain has TRBV5-1 and TRBJ2-3, with 9 bases aligning to TRBD2. Specimen: PBMCs or T cells enriched from blood (not recorded which). This TCR came from a woman aged 65 to 85 in a cohort exposed to, infected with or recovered from COVID-19 (not recorded which). The CDR3 sequence is CASSLGLAGSTDTQYF. In DNA, the CDR3 is TGCGCCAGCAGCTTGGGTCTAGCGGGATCCACAGATACGCAGTATTTT. Combining the CDR3 with reference TRBV5-1 and TRBJ2-3 gives the whole variable domain KAGVTQTPRYLIKTRGQQVTLSCSPISGHRSVSWYQQTPGQGLQFLFEYFSETQRNKGNFPGRFSGRQFSNSRSEMNVSTLELGDSALYLCASSLGLAGSTDTQYFGPGTRLTVL.